A selection of T cell receptor beta chains follows, all from one sample in a study of shared clonotypes between healthy human individuals. The data were produced by immunoSEQ multiplex PCR, yet TCRdb's version contains in-frame clones alone and is incomplete. The table includes 2 million to 2.5 million clones, approximately 94% detected once. Sample: naive CD4+ T cells sorted from blood. All receptors derive from a man younger than 30 in good health. Each CDR3 is given with its conserved first and last residue. The order of the fields is D gene, clone size, J gene, V gene, CDR3 DNA, CDR3 protein. The D gene is left open where the match is weak. Only some rows state a clone size, as once, few, many or a class for expanded clones.

D gene: NA
clone size: once
J gene: TRBJ2-3
V gene: TRBV29-1
CDR3 DNA: TGCAGCGTTGCTGGGGATACGCAGTATTTT
CDR3 protein: CSVAGDTQYF

D gene: NA
clone size: NA
J gene: TRBJ2-3
V gene: TRBV9
CDR3 DNA: TGTGCCAGCAGCGTAGGGGAGGGGGTGAGAACAGATACGCAGTATTTT
CDR3 protein: CASSVGEGVRTDTQYF

D gene: NA
clone size: NA
J gene: TRBJ2-3
V gene: TRBV14
CDR3 DNA: TGTGCCAGCAGCCAATGGTTTCCGGCGGATACGCAGTATTTT
CDR3 protein: CASSQWFPADTQYF

D gene: NA
clone size: NA
J gene: TRBJ2-2
V gene: TRBV19
CDR3 DNA: TGTGCCAGTAGTAATGTCGGGGAGCTGTTTTTT
CDR3 protein: CASSNVGELFF

D gene: TRBD2
clone size: NA
J gene: TRBJ2-5
V gene: TRBV7-2
CDR3 DNA: TGTGCCAGCAGCCCACCGGGACTAGCGGCCCAAGAGACCCAGTACTTC
CDR3 protein: CASSPPGLAAQETQYF

D gene: NA
clone size: NA
J gene: TRBJ2-5
V gene: TRBV5-8
CDR3 DNA: TGTGCCAGCAGCTTGGAAGGGATAGAGACCCAGTACTTC
CDR3 protein: CASSLEGIETQYF

D gene: NA
clone size: NA
J gene: TRBJ2-7
V gene: TRBV15
CDR3 DNA: TGTGCCACCAGCAGAGATCGCTTACAGGGAAACGAGCAGTACTTC
CDR3 protein: CATSRDRLQGNEQYF

D gene: NA
clone size: many
J gene: TRBJ2-1
V gene: TRBV5-1
CDR3 DNA: TGCGCCAGCAGCTGGGGCGCCGGGACGAACAATGAGCAGTTCTTC
CDR3 protein: CASSWGAGTNNEQFF

D gene: TRBD1
clone size: NA
J gene: TRBJ1-1
V gene: TRBV5-1
CDR3 DNA: TGCGCCAGCAGCTTGGAACTGACAGGGCTCACTGAAGCTTTCTTT
CDR3 protein: CASSLELTGLTEAFF

D gene: NA
clone size: NA
J gene: TRBJ1-5
V gene: TRBV30
CDR3 DNA: TGTGCCTGGAGCGGGTCGGGGGGATTACAGCCCCAGCATTTT
CDR3 protein: CAWSGSGGLQPQHF

D gene: TRBD2
clone size: NA
J gene: TRBJ2-7
V gene: TRBV19
CDR3 DNA: TGTGCCAGTAGTATACGGCTAGCGGGAGACGGCGCCTACGAGCAGTACTTC
CDR3 protein: CASSIRLAGDGAYEQYF

D gene: NA
clone size: NA
J gene: TRBJ2-7
V gene: TRBV6-5
CDR3 DNA: TGTGCCAGCCAGTCCATCGGTAGCTCCTACGAGCAGTACTTC
CDR3 protein: CASQSIGSSYEQYF

D gene: NA
clone size: NA
J gene: TRBJ1-1
V gene: TRBV30
CDR3 DNA: TGTGCCTGGAAAAGGGGGAACACTGAAGCTTTCTTT
CDR3 protein: CAWKRGNTEAFF

D gene: NA
clone size: NA
J gene: TRBJ2-7
V gene: TRBV6-5
CDR3 DNA: TGTGCCAGCAGCAGACCATCCGAGCAGTACTTC
CDR3 protein: CASSRPSEQYF

D gene: NA
clone size: once
J gene: TRBJ1-6
V gene: TRBV5-6
CDR3 DNA: TGTGCCAGCAGCTCGCCTCTGGGTTCACCCCTCCACTTT
CDR3 protein: CASSSPLGSPLHF

D gene: NA
clone size: NA
J gene: TRBJ1-5
V gene: TRBV6-1
CDR3 DNA: TGTGCCAGCAGTGCCAGATCTGTGCCCCAGATCCCTTATAGCAATCAGCCCCAGCATTTT
CDR3 protein: CASSARSVPQIPYSNQPQHF

D gene: NA
clone size: NA
J gene: TRBJ1-2
V gene: TRBV7-6
CDR3 DNA: TGTGCCAGCAGCTACGGGGGGTGGAATGGCTACACCTTC
CDR3 protein: CASSYGGWNGYTF

D gene: NA
clone size: NA
J gene: TRBJ2-7
V gene: TRBV5-5
CDR3 DNA: TGTGCCACAAAGCTCCAGGGGGGCTCCTACGAGCAGTACTTC
CDR3 protein: CATKLQGGSYEQYF

D gene: TRBD1
clone size: once
J gene: TRBJ1-5
V gene: TRBV6-4
CDR3 DNA: TGTGCCAGCAGTTATAGGATTTCGGACAGGGAGGTTCAGCCCCAGCATTTT
CDR3 protein: CASSYRISDREVQPQHF

D gene: TRBD2
clone size: NA
J gene: TRBJ2-2
V gene: TRBV10-2
CDR3 DNA: TGCGCCAGCAGTGAGTCCGGAGCGGGGGGGAACACCGGGGAGCTGTTTTTT
CDR3 protein: CASSESGAGGNTGELFF

D gene: NA
clone size: NA
J gene: TRBJ2-4
V gene: TRBV6-5
CDR3 DNA: TGTGCCAGCAGTTCTAGGGGTGTAGCCAAAAACATTCAGTACTTC
CDR3 protein: CASSSRGVAKNIQYF

D gene: TRBD1
clone size: NA
J gene: TRBJ1-3
V gene: TRBV10-3
CDR3 DNA: TGTGCCATCAGTGAGTCGGGACAGGTGGTTTCTGGAAACACCATATATTTT
CDR3 protein: CAISESGQVVSGNTIYF

D gene: NA
clone size: NA
J gene: TRBJ2-1
V gene: TRBV10-1
CDR3 DNA: TGCGCCAGCAGTCCCTTCGGGGGAGGTGGGCAGTTCTTC
CDR3 protein: CASSPFGGGGQFF

D gene: NA
clone size: NA
J gene: TRBJ2-1
V gene: TRBV27
CDR3 DNA: TGTGCCAGCAGTTCGTCAGCGGTCAGCGGTTACAATGAGCAGTTCTTC
CDR3 protein: CASSSSAVSGYNEQFF

D gene: NA
clone size: NA
J gene: TRBJ2-7
V gene: TRBV7-2
CDR3 DNA: TGTGCCACCGCGCGGGACCGACTTGTCCACGAGCAGTACTTC
CDR3 protein: CATARDRLVHEQYF

D gene: TRBD1
clone size: few
J gene: TRBJ2-2
V gene: TRBV5-1
CDR3 DNA: TGCGCCAGCAGCTTGGCGGGACAGGGGAACACCGGGGAGCTGTTTTTT
CDR3 protein: CASSLAGQGNTGELFF

D gene: NA
clone size: NA
J gene: TRBJ1-6
V gene: TRBV30
CDR3 DNA: TGTGCCTGGAGTGTAGTACCCGGACAGTCTGAAAATTCACCCCTCCACTTT
CDR3 protein: CAWSVVPGQSENSPLHF

D gene: NA
clone size: NA
J gene: TRBJ1-1
V gene: TRBV28
CDR3 DNA: TGTGCCAGCAGTGGGGGAGGGGCGGGGACTGAAGCTTTCTTT
CDR3 protein: CASSGGGAGTEAFF

D gene: NA
clone size: NA
J gene: TRBJ1-5
V gene: TRBV7-9
CDR3 DNA: TGTGCCAGCAGCTTAGGGGCGGGCCCCAATCAGCCCCAGCATTTT
CDR3 protein: CASSLGAGPNQPQHF

D gene: TRBD1
clone size: NA
J gene: TRBJ2-3
V gene: TRBV6-1
CDR3 DNA: TGTGCCAGCAGTGAAACAGGGGTCACTAAGGTGCAGTATTTT
CDR3 protein: CASSETGVTKVQYF

D gene: NA
clone size: NA
J gene: TRBJ2-7
V gene: TRBV5-5
CDR3 DNA: TGTGCCAGCAGCTTTAACGGGGCTTCCTACGAGCAGTACTTC
CDR3 protein: CASSFNGASYEQYF

D gene: NA
clone size: NA
J gene: TRBJ2-7
V gene: TRBV21-1
CDR3 DNA: TGTGCCAGCAGCAAAGAGGATAGCGGGAGCCTTCTTCCCTACGAGCAGTACTTC
CDR3 protein: CASSKEDSGSLLPYEQYF

D gene: TRBD1
clone size: NA
J gene: TRBJ2-6
V gene: TRBV29-1
CDR3 DNA: TGCAGCGTTGAGACAGGGTCCGGGGCCAACGTCCTGACTTTC
CDR3 protein: CSVETGSGANVLTF

D gene: TRBD2
clone size: NA
J gene: TRBJ2-7
V gene: TRBV9
CDR3 DNA: TGTGCCAGCAGCCCCCCGGGGGGGGCCTACGAGCAGTACTTC
CDR3 protein: CASSPPGGAYEQYF

D gene: NA
clone size: once
J gene: TRBJ2-3
V gene: TRBV30
CDR3 DNA: TGTGCCTGGACTATGCCCGGGACACGGAGCACAGATACGCAGTATTTT
CDR3 protein: CAWTMPGTRSTDTQYF

D gene: NA
clone size: NA
J gene: TRBJ1-1
V gene: TRBV19
CDR3 DNA: TGTGCCAGTGTAGGACGGCCTCATACTGAAGCTTTCTTT
CDR3 protein: CASVGRPHTEAFF

D gene: NA
clone size: NA
J gene: TRBJ1-2
V gene: TRBV2
CDR3 DNA: TGTGCCAGCAGTTCAGCGGAGTATGGCTACACCTTC
CDR3 protein: CASSSAEYGYTF

D gene: NA
clone size: NA
J gene: TRBJ1-3
V gene: TRBV9
CDR3 DNA: TGTGCCAGCAGCGTAGAAGCAGGAGCGGGAAACACCATATATTTT
CDR3 protein: CASSVEAGAGNTIYF

D gene: NA
clone size: NA
J gene: TRBJ2-3
V gene: TRBV11-2
CDR3 DNA: TGTGCCAGCAGCATACGGGGGGCCACAGATACGCAGTATTTT
CDR3 protein: CASSIRGATDTQYF

D gene: NA
clone size: NA
J gene: TRBJ1-5
V gene: TRBV19
CDR3 DNA: TGTGCCAGTACCACAGGGTTCCAGCAGCCCCAGCATTTT
CDR3 protein: CASTTGFQQPQHF

D gene: NA
clone size: NA
J gene: TRBJ1-2
V gene: TRBV2
CDR3 DNA: TGTGCCAGCAGGGCGACGACAGGTTCTAACTATGGCTACACCTTC
CDR3 protein: CASRATTGSNYGYTF

D gene: TRBD1
clone size: NA
J gene: TRBJ2-7
V gene: TRBV14
CDR3 DNA: TGTGCCAGCAGCCCCGACAGGGCCGAGCAGTACTTC
CDR3 protein: CASSPDRAEQYF

D gene: TRBD2
clone size: NA
J gene: TRBJ2-1
V gene: TRBV30
CDR3 DNA: TGTGCCTGGAGTGTACCGGGGGGGCCGAGAGAGCAGTTCTTC
CDR3 protein: CAWSVPGGPREQFF

D gene: NA
clone size: NA
J gene: TRBJ2-7
V gene: TRBV21-1
CDR3 DNA: TGTGCCAGCAGCAATACTTACAGGGAATACGAGCAGTACTTC
CDR3 protein: CASSNTYREYEQYF

D gene: NA
clone size: NA
J gene: TRBJ2-7
V gene: TRBV7-9
CDR3 DNA: TGTGCCAGCAGCTTAGTGCCCTCCGGAGGAAGAAACCCCTACGAGCAGTACTTC
CDR3 protein: CASSLVPSGGRNPYEQYF

D gene: TRBD1
clone size: NA
J gene: TRBJ1-1
V gene: TRBV30
CDR3 DNA: TGTGCCTGGAGTGCGCGACAGGGGGACACTGAAGCTTTCTTT
CDR3 protein: CAWSARQGDTEAFF